Here is one TCR beta chain with its context. The CDR3 extends over 15 amino acids. V lost 3 bases and J 0 bases, leaving 9 bases between the germline ends. Germline loops: CDR1 MNHEY, CDR2 SVGAGI. The sample belongs to a study of control samples from healthy donors and cancer patients. The protocol was immunoSEQ multiplex PCR, while the TCRdb copy is restricted to in-frame clones and leaves out a portion. The sample lists under 100,000 clones; roughly 91% were seen once. The receptor's source is a woman aged 45 to 65 with colorectal cancer. V and J are TRBV6-5 and TRBJ1-3, with D hard to call. The specimen sequenced was PBMCs. Written as DNA, the CDR3 is TGTGCCAGCAGTTATACATTGAGCTCTGGAAACACCATATATTTT. This codes for CASSYTLSSGNTIYF.